The entry below describes one T cell receptor beta chain. Original methodology: Estimates of nucleated cell counts were drawn from the amplification of reference gene primers. TCRdb keeps only in-frame clones here, not all; method: immunoSEQ multiplex PCR. V, J and clone size were drawn from that table, and D and trimming were deduced from the DNA. The sample consists of roughly 230,000 clones, 90% of them appearing once. Seattle enrolled patients during active infection and tracked them longitudinally. This sample is part of a study of blood T cell repertoires in COVID-19. Turning to the study itself: Samples taken during acute and convalescent COVID-19 were collected in the United States, Italy and Spain. Nucleic acid was either cDNA or gDNA, and it came from T cells, B-cell-depleted T cells, or PBMCs.

V was shortened by 1 base and J by 2 bases, with 9 bases between the two germline ends. In germline, CDR1 is SGHDT, CDR2 YYEEEE. The CDR3 has 14 residues. This clonotype originated in a woman aged 55 to 70 with COVID-19, enrolled during active disease. The V call is TRBV5-6, the J call TRBJ1-2; the D gene is possibly TRBD1 (5 bases). The sequencing sample was made of peripheral blood. The CDR3 protein is CASSLPGVNYGYTF. The DNA of the CDR3 is TGTGCCAGCAGCTTGCCGGGGGTGAACTATGGCTACACCTTC.